The source of this T cell receptor (beta chain) is a study of cytomegalovirus exposure and HLA in healthy donors. The study's findings and limits: It was 160 or so TCR beta chains that were listed as cytomegalovirus-associated. High specificity and sensitivity for cytomegalovirus status were reported for the classifier. In a later analysis, first-cohort TCR clusters were found to tend to co-occur in the roughly 120 validation repertoires.

The repertoire was sequenced with immunoSEQ multiplex PCR; TCRdb's copy has only in-frame clones and lacks some. The repertoire has 250,000 to 300,000 clones, 90% of them found once; the top ten carry roughly 0.4%. Germline assignment: CDR1 MGHRA and CDR2 YSYEKL. The CDR3 has 16 residues. The J segment lost 2 bases and the V segment lost 6 bases, leaving 11 bases of the junction unmatched. Separate from the approximately 670-subject first cohort was the approximately 110-subject validation cohort, to which the donors belonged. A note on this clone: Its specificity is not known.

The gene calls are TRBV4-1 and TRBJ2-3, with 7 bases matching TRBD1. The sequence came from a woman younger than 30 in good health and CMV-seronegative. Specimen: PBMCs. CDR3 sequence: CASRPKTGWHTDTQYF. The CDR3 coding sequence is TGCGCCAGCAGACCTAAGACAGGGTGGCACACAGATACGCAGTATTTT.